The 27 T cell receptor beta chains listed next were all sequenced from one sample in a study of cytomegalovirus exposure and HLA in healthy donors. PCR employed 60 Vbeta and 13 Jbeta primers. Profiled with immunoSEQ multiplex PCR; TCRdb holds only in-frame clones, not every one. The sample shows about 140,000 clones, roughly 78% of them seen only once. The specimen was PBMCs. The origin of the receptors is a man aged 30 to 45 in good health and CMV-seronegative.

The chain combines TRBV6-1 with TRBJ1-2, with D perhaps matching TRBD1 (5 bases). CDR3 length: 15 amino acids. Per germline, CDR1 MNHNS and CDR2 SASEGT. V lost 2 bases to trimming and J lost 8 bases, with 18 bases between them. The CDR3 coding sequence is TGTGCCAGCAGTGAATTCCCTCAGGGAACGGACGGCTACACCTTC. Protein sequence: CASSEFPQGTDGYTF.

The chain's CDR3 is CASSWGLAGAGEQFF. CDR3 in DNA: TGCGCCAGCAGCTGGGGACTAGCGGGAGCTGGTGAGCAGTTCTTC. The chain links TRBV5-1 to TRBJ2-1, with TRBD2 identical over 14 bases. This CDR3 is built from 15 residues. Per the germline V gene, CDR1 is SGHRS and CDR2 is YFSETQ. V lost 3 bases to trimming and J lost 9 bases; unmatched junction nucleotides: 5.

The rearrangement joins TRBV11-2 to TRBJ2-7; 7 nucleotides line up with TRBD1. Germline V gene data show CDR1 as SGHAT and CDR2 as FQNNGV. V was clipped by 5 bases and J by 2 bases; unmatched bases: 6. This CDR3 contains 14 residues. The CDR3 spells CASSRRTGAYEQYF. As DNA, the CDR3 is TGTGCCAGCAGCCGACGGACAGGAGCCTACGAGCAGTACTTC.

CDR3 sequence: CASSLPGLADNEQFF. In DNA, the CDR3 is TGTGCCAGCTCACTGCCGGGACTAGCGGACAATGAGCAGTTCTTC. This chain uses TRBV18 with TRBJ2-1; 11 bases agree with TRBD2. The CDR3 has 15 residues. V was clipped by 4 bases and J by 5 bases; unmatched bases: 4. Germline CDR1 and CDR2: KGHSH and LQKENI.

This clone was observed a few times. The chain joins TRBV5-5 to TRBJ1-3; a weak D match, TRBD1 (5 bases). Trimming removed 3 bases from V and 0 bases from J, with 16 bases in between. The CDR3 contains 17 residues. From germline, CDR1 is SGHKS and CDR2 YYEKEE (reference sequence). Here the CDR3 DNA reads TGTGCCAGCAGCTCGATACCCGGACAACACTCTGGAAACACCATATATTTT. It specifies CASSSIPGQHSGNTIYF.

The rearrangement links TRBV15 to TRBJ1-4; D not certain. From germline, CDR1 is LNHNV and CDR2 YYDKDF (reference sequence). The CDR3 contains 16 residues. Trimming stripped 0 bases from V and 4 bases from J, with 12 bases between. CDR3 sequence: CATSRDFGGLNEKLFF. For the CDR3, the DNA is TGTGCCACCAGCAGAGATTTCGGTGGACTTAATGAAAAACTGTTTTTT.

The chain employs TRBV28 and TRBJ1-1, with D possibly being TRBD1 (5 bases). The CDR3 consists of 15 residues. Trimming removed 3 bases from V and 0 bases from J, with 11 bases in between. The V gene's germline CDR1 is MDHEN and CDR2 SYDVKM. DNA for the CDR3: TGTGCCAGCAGTTTTAAAGGACACATGAACACTGAAGCTTTCTTT. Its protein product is CASSFKGHMNTEAFF.

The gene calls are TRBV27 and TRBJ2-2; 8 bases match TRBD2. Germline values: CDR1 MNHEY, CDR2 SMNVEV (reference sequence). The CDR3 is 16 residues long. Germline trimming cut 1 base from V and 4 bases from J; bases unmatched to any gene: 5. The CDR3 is CASSLYGRAITGELFF. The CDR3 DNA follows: TGTGCCAGCAGTTTATACGGGAGGGCGATCACCGGGGAGCTGTTTTTT.

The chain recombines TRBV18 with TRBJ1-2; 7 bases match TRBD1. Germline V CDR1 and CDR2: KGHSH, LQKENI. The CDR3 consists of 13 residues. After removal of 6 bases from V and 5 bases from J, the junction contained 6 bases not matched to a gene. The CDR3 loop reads CASSQGEIYGYTF. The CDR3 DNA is TGTGCCAGCTCCCAGGGGGAGATATATGGCTACACCTTC.

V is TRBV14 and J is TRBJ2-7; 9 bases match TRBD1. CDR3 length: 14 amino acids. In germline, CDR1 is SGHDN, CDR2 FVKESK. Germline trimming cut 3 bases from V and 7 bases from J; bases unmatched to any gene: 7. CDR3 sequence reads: CASSHASTGGEQYF. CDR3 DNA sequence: TGTGCCAGCAGCCACGCATCGACAGGGGGGGAGCAGTACTTC.

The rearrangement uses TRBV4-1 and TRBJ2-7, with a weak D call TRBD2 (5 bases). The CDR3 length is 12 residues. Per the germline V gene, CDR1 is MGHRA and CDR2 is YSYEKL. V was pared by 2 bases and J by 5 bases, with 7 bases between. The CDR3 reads CASSQHSDEQYF. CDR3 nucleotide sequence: TGCGCCAGCAGCCAACATAGCGACGAGCAGTACTTC.

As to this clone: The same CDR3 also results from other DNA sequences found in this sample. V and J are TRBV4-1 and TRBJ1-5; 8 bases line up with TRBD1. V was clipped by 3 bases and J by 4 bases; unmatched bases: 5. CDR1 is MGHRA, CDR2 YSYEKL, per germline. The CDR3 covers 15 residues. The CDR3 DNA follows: TGCGCCAGCAGCCAGGGAACAGGGGGTAATCAGCCCCAGCATTTT. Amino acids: CASSQGTGGNQPQHF.

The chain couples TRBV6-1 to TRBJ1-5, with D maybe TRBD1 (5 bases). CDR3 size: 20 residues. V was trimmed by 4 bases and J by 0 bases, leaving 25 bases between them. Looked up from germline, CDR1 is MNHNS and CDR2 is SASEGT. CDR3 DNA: TGTGCCAGCAGTGGTAAGGGGAAATTACCATACGAATATAGCAATCAGCCCCAGCATTTT. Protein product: CASSGKGKLPYEYSNQPQHF.

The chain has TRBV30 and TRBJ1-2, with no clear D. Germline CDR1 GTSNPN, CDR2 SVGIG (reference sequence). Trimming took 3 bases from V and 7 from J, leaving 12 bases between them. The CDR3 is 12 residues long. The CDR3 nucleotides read TGTGCCTGGAGCCTAGTAGTGGGTGGCTACACCTTC. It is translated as CAWSLVVGGYTF.

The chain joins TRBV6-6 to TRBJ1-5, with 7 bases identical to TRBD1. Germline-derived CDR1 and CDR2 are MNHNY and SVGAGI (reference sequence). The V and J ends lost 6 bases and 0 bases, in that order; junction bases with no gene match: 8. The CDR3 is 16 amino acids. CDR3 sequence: CASRKMGTVSNQPQHF. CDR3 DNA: TGTGCCAGCAGGAAAATGGGGACAGTTAGCAATCAGCCCCAGCATTTT.

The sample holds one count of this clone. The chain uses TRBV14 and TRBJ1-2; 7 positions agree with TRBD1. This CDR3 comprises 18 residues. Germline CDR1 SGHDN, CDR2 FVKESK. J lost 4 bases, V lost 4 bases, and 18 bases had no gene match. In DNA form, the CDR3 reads TGTGCCAGCAGCCTAATGCTGCAAGGGACAGCTCCCGGCTATGGCTACACCTTC. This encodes CASSLMLQGTAPGYGYTF. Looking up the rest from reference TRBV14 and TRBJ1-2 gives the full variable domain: EAGVTQFPSHSVIEKGQTVTLRCDPISGHDNLYWYRRVMGKEIKFLLHFVKESKQDESGMPNNRFLAERTGGTYSTLKVQPAELEDSGVYFCASSLMLQGTAPGYGYTFGSGTRLTVV.

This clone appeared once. The CDR3 DNA follows: TGTGCCAGCAGTGACGGTTCGGGGGAGAGACTTTACGAGCAGTACTTC. It specifies CASSDGSGERLYEQYF. J is TRBJ2-7 and V is TRBV2; D possibly corresponds to TRBD2 (6 bases). CDR1 is SNHLY, CDR2 FYNNEI, per germline. The CDR3 sequence is 16 residues long. Trimming pared 3 bases from V and 4 bases from J, leaving 19 bases between.

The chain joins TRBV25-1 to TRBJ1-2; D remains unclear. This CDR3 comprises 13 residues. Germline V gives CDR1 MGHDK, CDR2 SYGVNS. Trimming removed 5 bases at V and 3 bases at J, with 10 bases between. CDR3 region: CASSISSDYGYTF. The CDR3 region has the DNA TGTGCCAGCAGTATCTCATCGGACTATGGCTACACCTTC.

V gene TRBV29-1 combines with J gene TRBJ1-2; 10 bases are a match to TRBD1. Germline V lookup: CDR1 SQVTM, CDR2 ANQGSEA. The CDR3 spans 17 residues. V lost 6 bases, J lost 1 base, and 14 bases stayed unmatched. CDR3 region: CSVAGTGAGGGNYGYTF. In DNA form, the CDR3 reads TGCAGCGTAGCAGGGACAGGGGCAGGTGGGGGTAACTATGGCTACACCTTC.

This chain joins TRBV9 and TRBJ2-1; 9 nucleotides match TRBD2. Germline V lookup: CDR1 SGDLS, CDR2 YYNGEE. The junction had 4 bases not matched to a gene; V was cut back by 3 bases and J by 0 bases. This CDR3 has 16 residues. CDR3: CASSATSGSSYNEQFF. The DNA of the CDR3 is TGTGCCAGCAGCGCGACTAGCGGAAGCTCCTACAATGAGCAGTTCTTC.

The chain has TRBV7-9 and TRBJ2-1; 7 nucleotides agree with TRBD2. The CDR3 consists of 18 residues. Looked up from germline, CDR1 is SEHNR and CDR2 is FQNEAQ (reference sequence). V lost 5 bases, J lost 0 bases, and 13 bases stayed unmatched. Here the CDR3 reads CASSPREGLSSSYNEQFF. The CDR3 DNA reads TGTGCCAGCAGCCCGAGGGAGGGCCTCAGCAGCTCCTACAATGAGCAGTTCTTC.

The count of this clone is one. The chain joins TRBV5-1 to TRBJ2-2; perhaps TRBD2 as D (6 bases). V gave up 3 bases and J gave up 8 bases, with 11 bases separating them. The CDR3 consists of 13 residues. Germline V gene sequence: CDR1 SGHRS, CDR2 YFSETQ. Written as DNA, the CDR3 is TGCGCCAGCAGCTCCGGGGACTTAGGGGAGCTGTTTTTT. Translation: CASSSGDLGELFF.

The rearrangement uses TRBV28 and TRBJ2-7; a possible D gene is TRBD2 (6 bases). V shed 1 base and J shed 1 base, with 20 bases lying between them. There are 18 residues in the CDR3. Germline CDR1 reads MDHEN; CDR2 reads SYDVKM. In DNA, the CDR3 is TGTGCCAGCAGTTTATATATAGGTATCGGGAGTATGTCCTACGAGCAGTACTTC. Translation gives CASSLYIGIGSMSYEQYF. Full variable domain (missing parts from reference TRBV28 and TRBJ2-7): DVKVTQSSRYLVKRTGEKVFLECVQDMDHENMFWYRQDPGLGLRLIYFSYDVKMKEKGDIPEGYSVSREKKERFSLILESASTNQTSMYLCASSLYIGIGSMSYEQYFGPGTRLTVT.

Here the CDR3 reads CASSNPGLAGEQFF. DNA of the CDR3: TGTGCCAGCAGTAATCCGGGACTAGCGGGGGAGCAGTTCTTC. The chain uses TRBV28 and TRBJ2-1; 13 bases map to TRBD2. The germline V gene encodes CDR1 MDHEN and CDR2 SYDVKM. Trimming removed 5 bases from V and 10 bases from J; junction bases left unmatched: 5. The CDR3 is made up of 14 amino acids.

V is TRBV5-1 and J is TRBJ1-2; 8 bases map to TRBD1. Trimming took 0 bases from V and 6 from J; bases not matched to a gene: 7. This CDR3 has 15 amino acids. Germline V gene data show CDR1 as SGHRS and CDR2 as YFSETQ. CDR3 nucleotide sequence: TGCGCCAGCAGCTTGGCAGGGGGCGGTTCGAATGGCTACACCTTC. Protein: CASSLAGGGSNGYTF.

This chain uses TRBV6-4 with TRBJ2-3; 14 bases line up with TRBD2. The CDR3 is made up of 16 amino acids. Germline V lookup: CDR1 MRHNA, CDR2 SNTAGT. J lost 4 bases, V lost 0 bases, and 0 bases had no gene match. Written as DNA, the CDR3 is TGTGCCAGCAGTGACTCGACTAGCGGGGGGGCAGATACGCAGTATTTT. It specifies CASSDSTSGGADTQYF.

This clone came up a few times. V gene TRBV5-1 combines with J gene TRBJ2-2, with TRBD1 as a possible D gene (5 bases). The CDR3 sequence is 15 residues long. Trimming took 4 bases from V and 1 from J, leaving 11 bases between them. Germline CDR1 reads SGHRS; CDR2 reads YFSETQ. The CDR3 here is CASSTGTGNTGELFF. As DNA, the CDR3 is TGCGCCAGCAGCACCGGTACAGGGAACACCGGGGAGCTGTTTTTT.